This is a list of T cell receptor beta chains from one sample in a study of blood T cell repertoires in COVID-19. Measured with immunoSEQ multiplex PCR; TCRdb has only the in-frame clones, and not every one. The sample yields some 43,000 clones, about four fifths seen once. The sample taken for sequencing was peripheral blood. These receptors all stem from a man aged 35-49 years with active or convalescent COVID-19. Both conserved end residues are part of each CDR3. The D gene is left open where the match is weak. Not all rows give a size; the values are once, few, many and, for expanded clones, a class.

CDR3 length: 15
clone size: NA
D gene: NA
J gene: TRBJ2-2
V gene: TRBV5-4
CDR3 protein: CASSLGGLNTGELFF
CDR3 DNA: TGTGCCAGCAGCTTGGGGGGGCTGAACACCGGGGAGCTGTTTTTT

CDR3 length: 14
clone size: NA
D gene: TRBD1
J gene: TRBJ2-7
V gene: TRBV7-2
CDR3 protein: CASSPETGPYEQYF
CDR3 DNA: TGTGCCAGCAGCCCCGAGACAGGGCCCTACGAGCAGTACTTC

CDR3 length: 14
clone size: NA
D gene: TRBD2
J gene: TRBJ2-3
V gene: TRBV5-1
CDR3 protein: CASRPGGPTDTQYF
CDR3 DNA: TGCGCCAGCAGACCGGGAGGCCCCACAGATACGCAGTATTTT

CDR3 length: 16
clone size: NA
D gene: TRBD1
J gene: TRBJ2-1
V gene: TRBV6-1
CDR3 protein: CASSDTDRGSYNEQFF
CDR3 DNA: TGTGCCAGCAGTGATACGGACAGGGGCTCCTACAATGAGCAGTTCTTC

CDR3 length: 15
clone size: NA
D gene: NA
J gene: TRBJ1-4
V gene: TRBV28
CDR3 protein: CASSLDRGTNEKLFF
CDR3 DNA: TGTGCCAGCAGTTTAGATCGGGGAACGAATGAAAAACTGTTTTTT

CDR3 length: 14
clone size: few
D gene: NA
J gene: TRBJ2-2
V gene: TRBV7-3
CDR3 protein: CASSSRENTGELFF
CDR3 DNA: TGTGCCAGCAGCTCCCGGGAGAACACCGGGGAGCTGTTTTTT

CDR3 length: 15
clone size: NA
D gene: NA
J gene: TRBJ2-6
V gene: TRBV3-1/TRBV3-2
CDR3 protein: CASSQEGAGANVLTF
CDR3 DNA: TGTGCCAGCAGCCAAGAAGGGGCCGGGGCCAACGTCCTGACTTTC

CDR3 length: 16
clone size: NA
D gene: NA
J gene: TRBJ2-3
V gene: TRBV7-2
CDR3 protein: CASSPSRQARPDTQYF
CDR3 DNA: TGTGCCAGCAGCCCCTCCCGACAGGCCCGACCAGATACGCAGTATTTT

CDR3 length: 15
clone size: NA
D gene: NA
J gene: TRBJ1-6
V gene: TRBV14
CDR3 protein: CASSQGPARESPLHF
CDR3 DNA: TGTGCCAGCAGCCAGGGACCCGCCCGGGAGTCACCCCTCCACTTT

CDR3 length: 13
clone size: NA
D gene: TRBD1
J gene: TRBJ2-7
V gene: TRBV4-1
CDR3 protein: CASSRDRTYEQYF
CDR3 DNA: TGCGCCAGCAGCCGGGACAGGACCTACGAGCAGTACTTC

CDR3 length: 13
clone size: NA
D gene: TRBD1
J gene: TRBJ1-4
V gene: TRBV19
CDR3 protein: CASWDRGSQKLFF
CDR3 DNA: TGTGCCAGTTGGGACAGGGGGAGTCAGAAGCTGTTTTTT

CDR3 length: 13
clone size: NA
D gene: NA
J gene: TRBJ1-1
V gene: TRBV6-5
CDR3 protein: CASSYGQGRGAFF
CDR3 DNA: TGTGCCAGCAGTTACGGCCAGGGAAGAGGAGCTTTCTTT

CDR3 length: 14
clone size: NA
D gene: NA
J gene: TRBJ2-7
V gene: TRBV11-2
CDR3 protein: CASSLDLLGREQYF
CDR3 DNA: TGTGCCAGCAGCTTAGATCTCCTGGGGAGGGAGCAGTACTTC

CDR3 length: 15
clone size: once
D gene: TRBD1
J gene: TRBJ1-1
V gene: TRBV4-2
CDR3 protein: CASSRNTGAGTEAFF
CDR3 DNA: TGTGCCAGCAGCCGGAACACAGGGGCGGGCACTGAAGCTTTCTTT

CDR3 length: 15
clone size: NA
D gene: TRBD2
J gene: TRBJ2-1
V gene: TRBV24-1
CDR3 protein: CATSDPSGTYIEQFF
CDR3 DNA: TGTGCCACCAGTGACCCGAGCGGGACCTACATTGAGCAGTTCTTC

CDR3 length: 14
clone size: NA
D gene: NA
J gene: TRBJ2-6
V gene: TRBV29-1
CDR3 protein: CSALQGTGANVLTF
CDR3 DNA: TGCAGCGCCCTCCAGGGGACCGGGGCCAACGTCCTGACTTTC

CDR3 length: 16
clone size: NA
D gene: TRBD2
J gene: TRBJ2-7
V gene: TRBV30
CDR3 protein: CAWMHPRLAGTYEQYF
CDR3 DNA: TGTGCCTGGATGCACCCCAGACTAGCGGGCACCTACGAGCAGTACTTC

CDR3 length: 15
clone size: NA
D gene: NA
J gene: TRBJ2-1
V gene: TRBV12-2
CDR3 protein: CASRLGGRGYNEQFF
CDR3 DNA: TGTGCAAGTCGCTTAGGAGGTAGGGGGTACAATGAGCAGTTCTTC

CDR3 length: 16
clone size: NA
D gene: TRBD1
J gene: TRBJ1-5
V gene: TRBV5-5
CDR3 protein: CASSLAFTGGNQPQHF
CDR3 DNA: TGTGCCAGCAGCTTGGCCTTTACAGGGGGCAATCAGCCCCAGCATTTT

CDR3 length: 14
clone size: NA
D gene: NA
J gene: TRBJ2-5
V gene: TRBV30
CDR3 protein: CAWSLIQGGGTQYF
CDR3 DNA: TGTGCCTGGAGTCTTATTCAGGGCGGTGGGACCCAGTACTTC

CDR3 length: 14
clone size: NA
D gene: TRBD2
J gene: TRBJ2-3
V gene: TRBV6-4
CDR3 protein: CASRLAGPTDTQYF
CDR3 DNA: TGTGCCAGCAGACTAGCGGGGCCCACAGATACGCAGTATTTT